The 24 T cell receptor beta chains presented below share a single source sample, sequenced in a study of OX40 agonist ivuxolimab in advanced cancers. Profiling relied on immunoSEQ multiplex PCR, and the TCRdb table lists in-frame clones only, not all of them. This sample has roughly 62,000 clones, with 86% found just once. Specimen: CD4+ or CD8+ T cells sorted from blood, collected in a trial of the OX40 agonist ivuxolimab. These receptors came from an adult with an advanced solid tumor such as melanoma, head and neck, liver or kidney cancer.

The table lists this clone with a count of one. The genes are TRBV7-3 and TRBJ1-1; TRBD1 might be the D (5 bases). V lost 3 bases to trimming and J lost 1 base, with 6 bases between them. The V gene's germline CDR1 is SGHTA and CDR2 FQGTGA. The CDR3 runs to 13 residues. CDR3 in DNA: TGTGCCAGCAGCTTCCAGGGGAACACTGAAGCTTTCTTT. This encodes CASSFQGNTEAFF.

Turning to this clone: This CDR3 is also generated by other DNA sequences in the sample. This chain links TRBV28 with TRBJ1-6; TRBD1 aligns across 8 bases. CDR1 is MDHEN and CDR2 is SYDVKM in the germline V gene. The length of the CDR3 is 15 residues. V lost 3 bases and J lost 10; bases outside the gene matches: 8. DNA of the CDR3: TGTGCCAGCAGTTTGACAGGGGCATATAGCTCACCCCTCCACTTT. Protein sequence: CASSLTGAYSSPLHF.

The chain employs TRBV28 and TRBJ2-5, with 8 bases fitting TRBD1. The V gene's germline CDR1 is MDHEN and CDR2 SYDVKM. V lost 3 bases to trimming and J lost 4 bases; unmatched junction nucleotides: 7. The CDR3 totals 15 residues. The CDR3 reads CASSFGQGAGETQYF. The CDR3, as DNA: TGTGCCAGCAGTTTCGGGCAGGGGGCCGGAGAGACCCAGTACTTC.

The chain is built from TRBV5-6 and TRBJ2-7; D gene unclear. CDR3 length: 15 amino acids. V was clipped by 7 bases and J by 0 bases, with 17 bases between them. The germline gives CDR1 SGHDT, CDR2 YYEEEE. CDR3 sequence: CASGLGTQSSYEQYF. The CDR3, as DNA: TGTGCCAGCGGTCTGGGCACCCAGAGCTCCTACGAGCAGTACTTC.

The chain couples TRBV10-3 to TRBJ1-4; D ambiguous. Germline loops: CDR1 ENHRY, CDR2 SYGVKD. The length of the CDR3 is 12 residues. CDR3 region: CATRTPNEKLFF. The CDR3, as DNA: TGTGCTACACGGACCCCTAATGAAAAACTGTTTTTT.

The chain joins TRBV5-1 to TRBJ1-6; D unclear. V was pared by 0 bases and J by 8 bases, with 12 bases between. CDR1 SGHRS and CDR2 YFSETQ come from the germline V gene. The CDR3 loop spans 15 amino acids. The CDR3: CASSLGQIGDSPLHF. Written as DNA, the CDR3 is TGCGCCAGCAGCTTGGGGCAGATTGGGGATTCACCCCTCCACTTT.

The chain has TRBV5-6 and TRBJ1-1, with 9 bases that match TRBD1. The V and J ends lost 5 bases and 11 bases, in that order; junction bases with no gene match: 10. Germline V lookup: CDR1 SGHDT, CDR2 YYEEEE. This CDR3 is 13 amino acids long. This chain's CDR3 is CASSFGTGFSAFF. DNA of the CDR3: TGTGCCAGCAGTTTTGGGACAGGGTTCAGCGCTTTCTTT.

This chain connects TRBV11-2 to TRBJ1-2; D might be TRBD1 (5 bases). The CDR3 contains 15 residues. Trimming took off 5 bases at V and 3 bases at J, with 16 bases between the two ends. CDR1 is SGHAT, CDR2 FQNNGV, per germline. In DNA form, the CDR3 reads TGTGCCAGCAGCCCACTCCCGGGACCGGACTATGGCTACACCTTC. The encoded protein is CASSPLPGPDYGYTF.

This chain joins TRBV12-2 and TRBJ1-5. TRBV12-2 is labeled a pseudogene. The CDR3 totals 14 residues. The CDR3 coding sequence is TGTGCAAGTCGCCGGGCAGACCTCAATCAGCCCCAGCATTTT. Translated: CASRRADLNQPQHF.

The V and J genes are TRBV6-5 and TRBJ1-1, with D possibly matching TRBD1 (5 bases). V was clipped by 8 bases and J by 8 bases, with 12 bases between them. The CDR3 is 11 residues long. Germline loops: CDR1 MNHEY, CDR2 SVGAGI. The CDR3 DNA reads TGTGCCAGCTCTGGGGCAGTCGAAGCTTTCTTT. This encodes CASSGAVEAFF.

This chain joins TRBV7-2 and TRBJ1-1; D is unclear. In germline, CDR1 is SGHTA, CDR2 FQGNSA. Trimming took off 5 bases at V and 0 bases at J, with 7 bases between the two ends. The CDR3 runs to 13 residues. The CDR3 sequence: CASSANLNTEAFF. DNA for the CDR3: TGTGCCAGCAGCGCCAACCTGAACACTGAAGCTTTCTTT.

The chain's CDR3 is CASWVQKGETQYF. CDR3 in DNA: TGTGCCAGCTGGGTTCAAAAAGGGGAGACCCAGTACTTC. The chain has TRBV6-1 and TRBJ2-5; D uncertain. Germline lookup yields CDR1 MNHNS and CDR2 SASEGT. Trimming removed 8 bases at V and 5 bases at J, with 15 bases between. This CDR3 contains 13 residues.

The chain is built from TRBV6-6 and TRBJ1-1, with D possibly being TRBD1 (5 bases). Trimming removed 5 bases at V and 6 bases at J, with 16 bases between. The CDR3 runs 14 residues. CDR1 is MNHNY, CDR2 SVGAGI, per germline (reference sequence). CDR3 amino acids: CASSPRIRASEAFF. For the CDR3, the DNA is TGTGCCAGCAGTCCTCGGATCAGGGCCTCTGAAGCTTTCTTT.

CDR3 nucleotide sequence: TGTGCCAGCAGTATGGGACGGTATAATTCACCCCTCCACTTT. It encodes CASSMGRYNSPLHF. The V gene is TRBV2, the J gene TRBJ1-6, with D perhaps TRBD1 (5 bases). The germline V and J ends were trimmed by 5 bases and 4 bases, with 9 bases remaining between them. This CDR3 region has 14 residues. Germline values: CDR1 SNHLY, CDR2 FYNNEI.

This clone has only a few counts. The chain is built from TRBV5-1 and TRBJ2-7; D is ambiguous. The CDR3 contains 12 residues. Germline-derived CDR1 and CDR2 are SGHRS and YFSETQ. Trimming shortened V by 0 bases and J by 5 bases, and 6 bases separated the two germline ends. Here the CDR3 DNA reads TGCGCCAGCAGCTTGGGTGCCCACGAGCAGTACTTC. Protein sequence: CASSLGAHEQYF. The full variable domain, completed using reference TRBV5-1 and TRBJ2-7, is KAGVTQTPRYLIKTRGQQVTLSCSPISGHRSVSWYQQTPGQGLQFLFEYFSETQRNKGNFPGRFSGRQFSNSRSEMNVSTLELGDSALYLCASSLGAHEQYFGPGTRLTVT.

The chain combines TRBV28 with TRBJ2-3; either TRBD1 or TRBD2 may supply D (6 bases each). This CDR3 contains 16 residues. Trimming cost V 0 bases and J 3 bases, with 13 bases left between them. The germline V gene has CDR1 MDHEN and CDR2 SYDVKM. CDR3 sequence reads: CASSLWGGRGTDTQYF. In nucleotides, the CDR3 is TGTGCCAGCAGTTTATGGGGGGGAAGGGGGACAGATACGCAGTATTTT.

The count of this clone is one. The chain couples TRBV2 to TRBJ1-2; D is perhaps TRBD1 (5 bases). Germline CDR1 is SNHLY and CDR2 is FYNNEI. This CDR3 region has 15 residues. Trimming took off 0 bases at V and 4 bases at J, with 12 bases between the two ends. CDR3 sequence reads: CASSEARTNTYGYTF. CDR3 in DNA: TGTGCCAGCAGTGAAGCGAGGACAAATACCTATGGCTACACCTTC.

The chain employs TRBV19 and TRBJ2-2; 8 bases match TRBD1. Germline V gene lookup returns CDR1 LNHDA and CDR2 SQIVND (reference sequence). The CDR3 contains 14 residues. V was clipped by 5 bases and J by 5 bases; unmatched bases: 4. The CDR3: CASSFTGGTGELFF. CDR3 bases: TGTGCCAGTAGTTTTACAGGGGGAACCGGGGAGCTGTTTTTT. Full variable domain (outside the CDR3, taken from reference TRBV19 and TRBJ2-2): DGGITQSPKYLFRKEGQNVTLSCEQNLNHDAMYWYRQDPGQGLRLIYYSQIVNDFQKGDIAEGYSVSREKKESFPLTVTSAQKNPTAFYLCASSFTGGTGELFFGEGSRLTVL.

This chain connects TRBV7-9 to TRBJ1-5; TRBD1 aligns across 7 bases. The germline V gene encodes CDR1 SEHNR and CDR2 FQNEAQ (reference sequence). The CDR3 sequence is 14 residues long. V shed 5 bases and J 3 bases; nucleotides not matched to a gene: 4. The CDR3 nucleotides read TGTGCCAGCAGCCTCACAGGGGACAATCAGCCCCAGCATTTT. Protein: CASSLTGDNQPQHF. Full variable domain (outside the CDR3, taken from reference TRBV7-9 and TRBJ1-5): DTGVSQNPRHKITKRGQNVTFRCDPISEHNRLYWYRQTLGQGPEFLTYFQNEAQLEKSRLLSDRFSAERPKGSFSTLEIQRTEQGDSAMYLCASSLTGDNQPQHFGDGTRLSIL.

The CDR3 loop is CAWTLWGRGEAFF. The CDR3 region has the DNA TGTGCCTGGACGTTGTGGGGCAGGGGGGAAGCTTTCTTT. This chain connects TRBV30 to TRBJ1-1, with 7 bases identical to TRBD1. J was trimmed by 8 bases and V by 4 bases; bases with no gene match: 10. The CDR3 has 13 amino acids. CDR1 is GTSNPN and CDR2 is SVGIG in the germline V gene (reference sequence).

This clone showed up just once. This rearrangement joins TRBV19 to TRBJ1-5; D not resolved. The V and J ends lost 3 bases and 0 bases respectively, with 6 bases between them. Germline CDR1 LNHDA, CDR2 SQIVND (reference sequence). The CDR3 consists of 14 residues. The CDR3 is CASSMRFSNQPQHF. For the CDR3, the DNA is TGTGCCAGTAGTATGCGGTTTAGCAATCAGCCCCAGCATTTT. Complete variable domain (other parts from reference TRBV19 and TRBJ1-5): DGGITQSPKYLFRKEGQNVTLSCEQNLNHDAMYWYRQDPGQGLRLIYYSQIVNDFQKGDIAEGYSVSREKKESFPLTVTSAQKNPTAFYLCASSMRFSNQPQHFGDGTRLSIL.

V and J are TRBV28 and TRBJ2-2; 11 nucleotides match TRBD1. The J segment lost 4 bases and the V segment lost 7 bases, leaving 8 bases of the junction unmatched. Germline V gives CDR1 MDHEN, CDR2 SYDVKM. The CDR3 runs to 16 residues. The CDR3 loop is CASTPGQGAVTGELFF. DNA for the CDR3: TGTGCCAGCACCCCCGGACAGGGGGCGGTCACCGGGGAGCTGTTTTTT.

This chain links TRBV5-6 with TRBJ2-7, with D tentatively TRBD1 (6 bases). Germline V gene lookup returns CDR1 SGHDT and CDR2 YYEEEE. Trimming stripped 5 bases from V and 1 base from J, with 19 bases between. The CDR3 length is 16 residues. CDR3: CASRREFTGRSYEQYF. Here the CDR3 DNA reads TGTGCCAGCAGGAGGGAATTTACAGGGAGATCCTACGAGCAGTACTTC.

V usage is TRBV27 and J usage is TRBJ1-2; D is possibly TRBD1 (6 bases). This CDR3 contains 15 residues. Trimming cost V 4 bases and J 4 bases, with 16 bases left between them. Looked up from germline, CDR1 is MNHEY and CDR2 is SMNVEV (reference sequence). The CDR3 DNA reads as TGTGCCAGCAGTTGGATGGGGGCGCGTGGCTATGGCTACACCTTC. Its protein product is CASSWMGARGYGYTF.